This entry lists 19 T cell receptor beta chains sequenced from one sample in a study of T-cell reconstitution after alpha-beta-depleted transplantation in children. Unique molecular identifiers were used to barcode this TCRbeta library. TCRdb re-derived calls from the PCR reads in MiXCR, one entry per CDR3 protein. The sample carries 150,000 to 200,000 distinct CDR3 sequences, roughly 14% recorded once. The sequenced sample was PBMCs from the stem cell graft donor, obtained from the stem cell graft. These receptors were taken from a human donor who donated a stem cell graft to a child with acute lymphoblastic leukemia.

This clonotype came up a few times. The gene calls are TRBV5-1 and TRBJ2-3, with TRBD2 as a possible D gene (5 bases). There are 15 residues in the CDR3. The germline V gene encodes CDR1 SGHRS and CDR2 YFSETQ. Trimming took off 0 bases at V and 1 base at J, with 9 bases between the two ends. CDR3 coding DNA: TGCGCCAGCAGCTTGGCTGCGGGTGGCACAGATACGCAGTATTTT. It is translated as CASSLAAGGTDTQYF. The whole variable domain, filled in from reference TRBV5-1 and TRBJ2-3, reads KAGVTQTPRYLIKTRGQQVTLSCSPISGHRSVSWYQQTPGQGLQFLFEYFSETQRNKGNFPGRFSGRQFSNSRSEMNVSTLELGDSALYLCASSLAAGGTDTQYFGPGTRLTVL.

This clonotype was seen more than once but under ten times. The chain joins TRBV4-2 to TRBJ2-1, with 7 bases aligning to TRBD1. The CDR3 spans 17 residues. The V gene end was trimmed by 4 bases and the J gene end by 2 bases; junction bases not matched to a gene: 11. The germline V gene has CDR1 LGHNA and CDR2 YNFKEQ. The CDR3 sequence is CASSRGAPGQTYNEQFF. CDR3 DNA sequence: TGTGCCAGCAGCCGAGGGGCCCCGGGACAGACCTACAATGAGCAGTTCTTC.

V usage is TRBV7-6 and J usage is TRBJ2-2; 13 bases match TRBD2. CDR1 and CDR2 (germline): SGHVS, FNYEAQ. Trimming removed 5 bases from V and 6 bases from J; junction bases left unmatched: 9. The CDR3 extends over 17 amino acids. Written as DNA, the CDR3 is TGTGCCAGCAGCCCCCGGACTAGCGGGAGTTCGTCCGGGGAGCTGTTTTTT. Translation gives CASSPRTSGSSSGELFF.

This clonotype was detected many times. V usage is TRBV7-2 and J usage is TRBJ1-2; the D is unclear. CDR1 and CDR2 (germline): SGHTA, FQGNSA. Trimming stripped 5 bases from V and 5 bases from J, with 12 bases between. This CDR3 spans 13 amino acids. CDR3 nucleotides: TGTGCCAGCAGCCGCCCGGACGATTATGGCTACACCTTC. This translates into CASSRPDDYGYTF.

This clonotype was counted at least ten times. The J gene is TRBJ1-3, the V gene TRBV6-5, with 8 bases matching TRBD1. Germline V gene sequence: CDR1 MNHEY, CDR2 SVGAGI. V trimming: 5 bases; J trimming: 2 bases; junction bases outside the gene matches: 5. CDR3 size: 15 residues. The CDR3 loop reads CASSRTGGPGNTIYF. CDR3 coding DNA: TGTGCCAGCAGTCGTACAGGGGGTCCTGGAAACACCATATATTTT.

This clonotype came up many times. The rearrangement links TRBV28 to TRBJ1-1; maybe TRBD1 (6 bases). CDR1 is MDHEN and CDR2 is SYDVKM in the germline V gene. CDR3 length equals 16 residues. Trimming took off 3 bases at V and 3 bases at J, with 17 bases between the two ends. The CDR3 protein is CASSLGGAAGHTEAFF. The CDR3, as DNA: TGTGCCAGCAGTTTGGGGGGGGCGGCTGGGCACACTGAAGCTTTCTTT. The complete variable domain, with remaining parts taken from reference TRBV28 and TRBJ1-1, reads DVKVTQSSRYLVKRTGEKVFLECVQDMDHENMFWYRQDPGLGLRLIYFSYDVKMKEKGDIPEGYSVSREKKERFSLILESASTNQTSMYLCASSLGGAAGHTEAFFGQGTRLTVV.

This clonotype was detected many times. In DNA form, the CDR3 reads TGCAGTGCTAGAGGATTGAGGGGTCGGATAGTCAATGAGCAGTTCTTC. It encodes CSARGLRGRIVNEQFF. V and J are TRBV20-1 and TRBJ2-1, with D perhaps given as TRBD1 or TRBD2 (5 bases each). Looked up from germline, CDR1 is DFQATT and CDR2 is SNEGSKA (reference sequence). The CDR3 extends over 16 amino acids. Trimming stripped 1 base from V and 6 bases from J, with 19 bases between.

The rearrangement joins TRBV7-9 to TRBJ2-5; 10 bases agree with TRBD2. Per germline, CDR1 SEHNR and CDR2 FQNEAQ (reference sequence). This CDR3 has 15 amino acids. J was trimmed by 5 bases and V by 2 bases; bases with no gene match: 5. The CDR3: CASSLTSGAGETQYF. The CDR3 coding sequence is TGTGCCAGCAGCTTAACTAGCGGGGCCGGGGAGACCCAGTACTTC. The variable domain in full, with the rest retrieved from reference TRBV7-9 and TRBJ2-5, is DTGVSQNPRHKITKRGQNVTFRCDPISEHNRLYWYRQTLGQGPEFLTYFQNEAQLEKSRLLSDRFSAERPKGSFSTLEIQRTEQGDSAMYLCASSLTSGAGETQYFGPGTRLLVL.

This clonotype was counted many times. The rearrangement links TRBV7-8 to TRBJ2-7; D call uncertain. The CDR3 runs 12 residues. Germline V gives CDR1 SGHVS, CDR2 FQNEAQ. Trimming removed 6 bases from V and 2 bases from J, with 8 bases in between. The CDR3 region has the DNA TGTGCCAGCAGGGACGCGACCTACGAGCAGTACTTC. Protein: CASRDATYEQYF.

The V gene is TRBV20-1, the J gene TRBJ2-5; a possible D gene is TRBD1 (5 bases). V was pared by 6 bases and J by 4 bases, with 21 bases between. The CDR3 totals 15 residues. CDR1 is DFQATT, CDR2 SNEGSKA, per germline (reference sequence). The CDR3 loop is CSAGQGPGVGETQYF. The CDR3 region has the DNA TGCAGTGCGGGCCAGGGTCCGGGCGTTGGAGAGACCCAGTACTTC.

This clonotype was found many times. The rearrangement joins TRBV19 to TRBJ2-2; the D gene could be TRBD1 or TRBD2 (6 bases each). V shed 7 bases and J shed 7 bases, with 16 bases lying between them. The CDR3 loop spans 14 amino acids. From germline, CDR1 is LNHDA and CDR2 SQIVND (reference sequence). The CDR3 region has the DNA TGTGCCAGTAAGCAACAGGGACTCAACGGGGAGCTGTTTTTT. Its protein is CASKQQGLNGELFF.

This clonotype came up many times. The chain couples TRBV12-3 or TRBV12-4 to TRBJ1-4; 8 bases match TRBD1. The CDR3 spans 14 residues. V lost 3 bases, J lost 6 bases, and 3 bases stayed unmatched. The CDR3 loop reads CASSFSDRDEKLFF. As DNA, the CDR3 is TGTGCCAGCAGTTTCTCGGACAGGGATGAAAAACTGTTTTTT.

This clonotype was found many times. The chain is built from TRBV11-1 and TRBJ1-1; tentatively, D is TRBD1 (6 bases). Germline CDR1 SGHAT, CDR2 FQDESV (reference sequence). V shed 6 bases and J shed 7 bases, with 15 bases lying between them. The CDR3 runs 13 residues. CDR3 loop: CASRLNRVGEAFF. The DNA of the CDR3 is TGTGCCAGCAGACTCAACAGGGTTGGTGAAGCTTTCTTT.

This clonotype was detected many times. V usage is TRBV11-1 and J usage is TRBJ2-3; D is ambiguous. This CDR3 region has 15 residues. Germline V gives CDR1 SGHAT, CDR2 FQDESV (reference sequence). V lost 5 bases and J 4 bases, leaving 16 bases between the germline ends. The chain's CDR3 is CASSPVVEAPDTQYF. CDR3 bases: TGTGCCAGCAGCCCGGTTGTAGAAGCACCAGATACGCAGTATTTT.

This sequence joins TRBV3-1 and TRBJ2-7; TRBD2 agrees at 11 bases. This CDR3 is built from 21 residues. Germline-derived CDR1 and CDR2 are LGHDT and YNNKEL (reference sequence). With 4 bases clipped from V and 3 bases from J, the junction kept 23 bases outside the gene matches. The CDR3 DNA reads TGTGCCAGCAGCCTGATAGAATTCCTCCGGGGACTAGCGGAAACCAACTACGAGCAGTACTTC. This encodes CASSLIEFLRGLAETNYEQYF.

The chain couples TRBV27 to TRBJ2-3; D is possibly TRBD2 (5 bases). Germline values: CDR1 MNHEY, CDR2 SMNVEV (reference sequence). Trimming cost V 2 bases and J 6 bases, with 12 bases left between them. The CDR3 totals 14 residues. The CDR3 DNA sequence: TGTGCCAGCAGTTTAACGGGGTTCGGTGATACGCAGTATTTT. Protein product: CASSLTGFGDTQYF.

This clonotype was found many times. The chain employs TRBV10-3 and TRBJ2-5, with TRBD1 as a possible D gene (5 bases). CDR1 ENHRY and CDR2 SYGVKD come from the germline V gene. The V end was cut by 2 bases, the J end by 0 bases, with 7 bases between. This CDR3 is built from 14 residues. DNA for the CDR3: TGTGCCATCAGTGAGGGGGCGGACCAAGAGACCCAGTACTTC. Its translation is CAISEGADQETQYF.

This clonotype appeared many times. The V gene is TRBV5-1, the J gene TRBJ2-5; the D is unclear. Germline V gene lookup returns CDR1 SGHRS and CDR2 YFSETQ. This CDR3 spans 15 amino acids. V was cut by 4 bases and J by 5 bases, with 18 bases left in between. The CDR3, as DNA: TGCGCCAGCAGCCGATATTGGGCAGCGAGGGAGACCCAGTACTTC. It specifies CASSRYWAARETQYF.

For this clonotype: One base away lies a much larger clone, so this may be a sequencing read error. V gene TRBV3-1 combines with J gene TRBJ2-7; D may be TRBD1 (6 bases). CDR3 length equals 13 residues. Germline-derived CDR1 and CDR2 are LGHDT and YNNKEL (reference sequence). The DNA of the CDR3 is TGTTCCAGCAGCCAGTTACAGGGAGTGGAGCAGTACTTC. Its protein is CSSSQLQGVEQYF.